This passage covers 2 T cell receptor beta chains from one sample sequenced in a study of blood T cell repertoires in COVID-19. Sequencing used immunoSEQ multiplex PCR; TCRdb keeps in-frame clones, though not all of them. The table includes fewer than 350,000 clones, around 81% detected once. What was sequenced was peripheral blood. The receptor source for this set is a woman aged 55-69 years with active or convalescent COVID-19.

V usage is TRBV6-5 and J usage is TRBJ2-7, with TRBD1 matching 7 bases. CDR3 length: 12 amino acids. J gave up 6 bases and V 7 bases, and 6 bases lay outside the gene matches. Germline V lookup: CDR1 MNHEY, CDR2 SVGAGI. CDR3: CASIVPGGEQYF. CDR3 sequence (DNA): TGTGCCAGCATAGTACCAGGGGGCGAGCAGTACTTC.

The chain uses TRBV15 and TRBJ1-5; no firm D call. The CDR3 length is 13 residues. Germline CDR1 LNHNV, CDR2 YYDKDF (reference sequence). V gave up 0 bases and J gave up 8 bases, with 8 bases separating them. CDR3 amino acids: CATSRDQMEPQHF. As DNA, the CDR3 is TGTGCCACCAGCAGAGATCAGATGGAGCCCCAGCATTTT.